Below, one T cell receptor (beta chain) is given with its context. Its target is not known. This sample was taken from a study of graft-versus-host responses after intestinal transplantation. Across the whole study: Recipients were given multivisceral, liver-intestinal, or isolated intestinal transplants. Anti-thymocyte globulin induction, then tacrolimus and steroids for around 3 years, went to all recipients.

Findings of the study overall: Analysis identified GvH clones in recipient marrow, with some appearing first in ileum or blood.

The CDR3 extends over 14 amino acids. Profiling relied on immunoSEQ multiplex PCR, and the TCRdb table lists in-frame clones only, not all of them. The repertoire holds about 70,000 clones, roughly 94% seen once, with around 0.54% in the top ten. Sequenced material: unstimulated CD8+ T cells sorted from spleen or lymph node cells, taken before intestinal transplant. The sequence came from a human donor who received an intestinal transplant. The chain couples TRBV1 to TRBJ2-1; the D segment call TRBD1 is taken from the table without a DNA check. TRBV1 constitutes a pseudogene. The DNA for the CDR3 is TGCACCAGCAGCCAAGGAACAGGGGGCAATGAGCAGTTCTTC. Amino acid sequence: CTSSQGTGGNEQFF.